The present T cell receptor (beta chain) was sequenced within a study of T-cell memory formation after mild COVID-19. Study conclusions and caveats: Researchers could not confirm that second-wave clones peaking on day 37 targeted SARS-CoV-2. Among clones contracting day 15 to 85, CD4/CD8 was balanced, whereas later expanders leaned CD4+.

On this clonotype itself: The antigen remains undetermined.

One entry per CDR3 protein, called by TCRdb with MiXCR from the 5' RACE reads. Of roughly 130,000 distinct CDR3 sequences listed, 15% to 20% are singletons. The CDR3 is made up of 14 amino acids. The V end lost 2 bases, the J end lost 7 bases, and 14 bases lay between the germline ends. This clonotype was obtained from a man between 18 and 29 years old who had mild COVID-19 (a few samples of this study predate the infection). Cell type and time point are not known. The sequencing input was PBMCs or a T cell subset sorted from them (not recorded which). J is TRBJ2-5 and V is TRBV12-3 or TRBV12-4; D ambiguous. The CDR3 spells CASSLMVEQRTQYF. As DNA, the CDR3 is TGTGCCAGCAGTTTAATGGTGGAACAACGGACCCAGTACTTC.